The next 8 T cell receptor beta chains were all read from a single sample in a study of a mutant IDH1 vaccine in newly diagnosed glioma. Their antigens are not known. Time point indicated: week 5, during vaccination. Vaccine doses each comprised 300 ug of mutant IDH1 20-mer peptide, with topical imiquimod. This table comes from immunoSEQ multiplex PCR, and its TCRdb copy is limited to in-frame clones, with some not included. This table has over 45,000 clones, approximately 80% appearing once. The starting material was PBMCs, obtained from a glioma patient whose treatment included an IDH1 peptide vaccine. The receptors were gathered from a man aged 30 to 45 with glioma.

CDR3 coding DNA: TGCGCCAGCAGCCTAGGCCCAAGGGCGGGGCAAGATGAGCAGTACTTC. It translates to CASSLGPRAGQDEQYF. J is TRBJ2-7 and V is TRBV5-1; tentatively, D is TRBD2 (6 bases). Germline CDR1 SGHRS, CDR2 YFSETQ. The CDR3 extends over 16 amino acids. Trimming stripped 4 bases from V and 7 bases from J, with 24 bases between.

This chain joins TRBV9 and TRBJ2-5; 7 bases line up with TRBD2. The CDR3 consists of 14 residues. Germline V lookup: CDR1 SGDLS, CDR2 YYNGEE. Unmatched junction bases numbered 11, after V lost 5 bases and J lost 7 bases. For the CDR3, the DNA is TGTGCCAGCAGTGGATACGCGGGGGAGGTGACCCAGTACTTC. It encodes CASSGYAGEVTQYF.

The genes are TRBV2 and TRBJ1-2, with a tentative D call TRBD1 (6 bases). The CDR3 covers 12 residues. Germline V lookup: CDR1 SNHLY, CDR2 FYNNEI. Between the trimmed V and J ends, which lost 11 bases and 4 bases, there was a span of 14 bases. The CDR3 bases are TGTGCCGGATCTGGGGGCCCCTATGGCTACACCTTC. Residues: CAGSGGPYGYTF.

This clone was picked up one time. The chain couples TRBV4-2 to TRBJ1-6, with D uncertain. The CDR3 is 19 residues long. Germline lookup yields CDR1 LGHNA and CDR2 YNFKEQ. V lost 0 bases to trimming and J lost 0 bases, with 15 bases between them. The CDR3 region is CASSQDPIVQSSYNSPLHF. The CDR3 bases are TGTGCCAGCAGCCAAGATCCTATTGTGCAGAGCTCCTATAATTCACCCCTCCACTTT.

The chain employs TRBV27 and TRBJ1-1; no firm D call. The CDR3 extends over 13 amino acids. CDR1 is MNHEY, CDR2 SMNVEV, per germline (reference sequence). V lost 4 bases and J lost 1, with 7 bases in between. CDR3 protein: CASSYLENTEAFF. DNA of the CDR3: TGTGCCAGCAGTTATCTGGAGAACACTGAAGCTTTCTTT.

V is TRBV18 and J is TRBJ2-5; tentative D call: TRBD2 (5 bases). Germline CDR1 reads KGHSH; CDR2 reads LQKENI. The CDR3 has 16 residues. The germline V and J ends were trimmed by 0 bases and 5 bases, with 16 bases remaining between them. Here the CDR3 reads CASSPPIGYSGETQYF. The CDR3 bases are TGTGCCAGCTCACCACCGATAGGCTACTCGGGGGAGACCCAGTACTTC.

V and J are TRBV27 and TRBJ1-1; TRBD1 is a possible D gene (6 bases). The V end lost 0 bases, the J end lost 5 bases, and 7 bases lay between the germline ends. This CDR3 region has 13 residues. Germline values: CDR1 MNHEY, CDR2 SMNVEV (reference sequence). The DNA for the CDR3 is TGTGCCAGCAGTTTATCAGGGGGGACTGAAGCTTTCTTT. It codes for CASSLSGGTEAFF.

The rearrangement links TRBV5-4 to TRBJ2-5; 11 bases fit TRBD1. Germline CDR1 is SGHNT and CDR2 is YYREEE (reference sequence). This CDR3 spans 16 amino acids. Trimming at V came to 4 bases and at J to 4 bases, leaving 9 bases not matched to a gene. Here the CDR3 DNA reads TGTGCCAGCAGCCGCGGACAGGGGGCCGGGAGAGAGACCCAGTACTTC. Translation gives CASSRGQGAGRETQYF.